This T cell receptor beta chain originates from a study of T-cell memory formation after mild COVID-19. In TCRdb, the 5' RACE reads were re-called with MiXCR into one record per CDR3 protein. The sample comprises a few hundred thousand distinct CDR3 sequences, approximately 15% of which are singletons, and around a fifth rests with the top ten. Trimming shortened V by 5 bases and J by 7 bases, and 17 bases separated the two germline ends. The CDR3 extends over 14 amino acids. This chain uses TRBV12-3 or TRBV12-4 with TRBJ1-2; a possible D gene is TRBD1 (5 bases). This clonotype was sampled from a man aged 18 to 35 who had mild COVID-19 (a few samples of this study predate the infection). Cell type and time point are not known. What was sequenced was PBMCs or a T cell subset sorted from them (not recorded which). CDR3 DNA sequence: TGTGCCAGCAGTCCCCGGACACTGGGACGTGGCTACACCTTC. Protein: CASSPRTLGRGYTF.